The following is a TCR beta chain sequence with its context. The CDR3 totals 13 residues. Germline assignment: CDR1 SEHNR and CDR2 FQNEAQ (reference sequence). V was pared by 0 bases and J by 10 bases, with 7 bases between. These data come from a study of blood T cell repertoires in COVID-19. Study details: Acute and convalescent COVID-19 specimens originated in the United States, Italy and Spain. PBMCs, B-cell-depleted T cells, or T cells were the source of the cDNA or gDNA that made up the material.

Seattle-derived patients entered the study during active infection and were followed longitudinally. In the study's own analysis: Reference gene primer amplification in the assay estimated nucleated cell counts. Generated by immunoSEQ multiplex PCR, the TCRdb table keeps only in-frame clones and is missing some. From that table come the V and J calls and clone size; the DNA was used to work out D and trimming. The sample lists about 410,000 clones, 89% seen once, with approximately 1.5% in the top ten. The TCR originated in a woman between 40 and 50 years old with COVID-19, enrolled during active disease. The rearrangement joins TRBV7-9 to TRBJ1-6; D is unclear. Sequenced input: peripheral blood. CDR3 DNA: TGTGCCAGCAGCTTAGCGCGGGAATCACCCCTCCACTTT. It is translated as CASSLARESPLHF.